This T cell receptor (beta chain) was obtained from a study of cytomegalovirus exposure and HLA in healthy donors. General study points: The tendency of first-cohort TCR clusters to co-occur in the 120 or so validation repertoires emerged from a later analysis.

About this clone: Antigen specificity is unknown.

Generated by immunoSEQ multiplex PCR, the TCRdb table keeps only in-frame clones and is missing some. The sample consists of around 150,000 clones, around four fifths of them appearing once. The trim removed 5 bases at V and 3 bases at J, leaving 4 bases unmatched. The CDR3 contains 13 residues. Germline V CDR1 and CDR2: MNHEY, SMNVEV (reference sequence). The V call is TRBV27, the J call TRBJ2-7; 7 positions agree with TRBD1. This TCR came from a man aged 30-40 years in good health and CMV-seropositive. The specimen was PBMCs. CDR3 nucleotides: TGTGCCAGCAGTAAGGGACAGTTCTACGAGCAGTACTTC. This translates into CASSKGQFYEQYF.